The present T cell receptor beta chain was sequenced within a study of shared clonotypes between healthy human individuals (dated by TCRdb to about 2020). For the study in its entirety: A few men and two women, aged 18 to 49 years, made up the cohort. For each donor, CD4 naive and CD4 memory were each run on three plates, CD8 naive on two plates, and CD8 memory on one plate. Blood TCR repertoires of about 5 healthy adults were deeply sequenced to estimate repertoire size and the extent of clonotype sharing between individuals. Libraries were prepared and TCR repertoires were sequenced by different laboratories using diverse techniques, in order to increase sequencing depth and limit assay-specific biases. Between about 0.85 and 10 billion PBMCs per donor were obtained by leukapheresis. The paper's findings and limits, for the study overall: Sampling was limited to blood, and TCR repertoires in tissue likely differ from TCR repertoires in blood. Larger estimated clonotype richness was generally found for naive subsets than for memory subsets. Because the study included a small number of donors, the genetic and exposure-history diversity represented was limited. Rarefaction of sorted-subset datasets indicated incomplete sequencing despite the large sequencing depth. Pairwise subsampling led to the expectation that sequencing depth would affect the degree of clonotype sharing among donors. Roughly 5.2% of naive CD4, 3.5% of naive CD8, 2% to 2.5% of memory CD4, and 0.4% of memory CD8 clonotypes were shared across several donors. Clonotypes shared by all four sorted-subset donors showed higher generation probabilities than non-shared clonotypes.

According to the germline V gene, CDR1 reads SGHRS and CDR2 reads YFSETQ. The CDR3 has 15 amino acids, counting the end cysteine and phenylalanine. Here the CDR3 DNA is all that survives: 45 bases in frame from base 1. The donors were healthy, HIV-negative adults who had no recently reported acute infections or vaccinations. Every donor was a Caucasian adult living in Nashville, Tennessee, USA. Magnetic negative selection was used to enrich CD4+ T cells, after which naive cells were positively selected on CD45RA and the negative fraction became the memory subset. After blood collection by leukapheresis, PBMCs were isolated using Ficoll-Histopaque density gradient centrifugation and then cryopreserved in the vapor phase of liquid nitrogen. Analytical flow cytometry was used to check the purity and quantity of each magnetically sorted T cell population. Genomic DNA was isolated from each sorted fraction and quantified by UV absorbance on a Nanodrop 2000c.

Using the deep immunoSEQ assay, TCR CDR3 regions were amplified from genomic DNA by multiplex PCR. Extracted genomic DNA from each cell subset was spread evenly across all wells of several immunoSEQ 96-well plates, with each plate serving as a replicate. Each replicate PCR for sorted subsets received around 210 ng genomic DNA, equal to 30,000 or so T cell genomes. Purified libraries were measured with a Qubit 3.0 fluorometer, size-checked on a Bioanalyzer 2100, and measured again with the KAPA Library Quantification kit. Every immunoSEQ 96-well plate was sequenced on a dedicated single-read 150-cycle Illumina NextSeq 550 flow cell. On the study's bioinformatics: Because only junctional sequences without quality scores were contained in the immunoSEQ output, filtering matching that applied to full-length reads could not be performed. Sequences were annotated with PyIR, a Python wrapper for IgBLAST v1.9, using IMGT germline references to assign V/J genes and CDR3. Reads were removed for weak V/J assignments (E-value above 1e-6), missing CDR3, stop codons, out-of-frame junctions, or ambiguous translated residues. A V3J clonotype was defined by an identical inferred V gene, J gene, and CDR3 amino acid sequence. The percentage overlap between two repertoires was calculated by dividing the number of shared unique clonotypes by the size of the smaller repertoire. RTK rarefaction, the Chao1 estimator, and Recon v2.1 estimates of unobserved clonotypes were used to assess repertoire richness. OLGA was used to compute generation probabilities for all TCRbeta clonotypes that the gDNA method yielded from a few donors. This is the immuneACCESS table as TCRdb keeps it, with only in-frame sequences that have V and J called. A part of the clones is gone; compared with another copy, unresolved V genes explain less than half, and the rest is unexplained. V, J and clone size are taken as reported in that table, and D and trimming were inferred from the DNA itself. For this sample there are about 1 million clones; about 74% appear just once. Roughly 1.5% of the sample belongs to the ten largest clones.

As for this clone: This receptor's antigen is unknown. At one boundary the junction diverges from the germline segment, which might be a read error.

The chain employs TRBV5-1 and TRBJ2-5; perhaps TRBD1 is the D gene, with 8 bases matching. The sequence was obtained from a man between 18 and 35 years old in good health. Input material: memory CD4+ T cells sorted from blood. This specimen's cell subset or site label, per the study, means: CD45RA-negative fraction. Here the CDR3 is given as CASSLVDRAGESQYF. The DNA sequence reads TGCGCCAGCAGCTTGGTGGACAGGGCGGGAGAGTCCCAGTACTTC.